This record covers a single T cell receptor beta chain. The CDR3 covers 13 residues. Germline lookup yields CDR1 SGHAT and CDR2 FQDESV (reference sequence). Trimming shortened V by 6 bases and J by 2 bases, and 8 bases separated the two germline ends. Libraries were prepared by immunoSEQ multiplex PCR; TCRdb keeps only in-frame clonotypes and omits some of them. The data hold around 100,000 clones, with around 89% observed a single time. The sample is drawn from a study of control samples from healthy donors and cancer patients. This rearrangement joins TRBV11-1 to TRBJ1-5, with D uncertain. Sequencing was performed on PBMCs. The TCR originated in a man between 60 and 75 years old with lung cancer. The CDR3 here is CASSPDGNQPQHF. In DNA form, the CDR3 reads TGTGCCAGCAGTCCCGATGGCAATCAGCCCCAGCATTTT.